This T cell receptor beta chain is drawn from a study of blood T cells in healthy people across ages. Study-level points and caveats: PBMCs were not sorted, which prevented a conclusive comparison of naive versus antigen-experienced cells.

Trimming pared 3 bases from V and 6 bases from J, leaving 12 bases between. The CDR3 extends over 13 amino acids. This clonotype was counted many times. What it recognizes is unknown. Primed by a sample-barcoded 5' primer and a J-beta primer mix, a second PCR proceeded for about 6 to 12 cycles. All cDNA molecules were each tagged by a template-switch adaptor with 12 random nucleotides. TCRdb ran MiXCR on the 5' RACE reads and lists one entry per CDR3 protein. The sample contains approximately 800,000 distinct CDR3 sequences, 36% of which appear only once. The clonotype comes from a man between 18 and 35 years old in good health. The sample was blood. This chain connects TRBV12-3 or TRBV12-4 to TRBJ2-7, with a weak D call TRBD1 (5 bases). The CDR3 DNA reads as TGTGCCAGCAGTTTCGCCAGGGTAACCGAGCAGTACTTC. Translating gives CASSFARVTEQYF.